Below, 16 T cell receptor beta chains from the same sample are listed, as sequenced in a study of cytomegalovirus exposure and HLA in healthy donors. Primers: 60 Vbeta forward and 13 Jbeta reverse. Profiled with immunoSEQ multiplex PCR; TCRdb holds only in-frame clones, not every one. The data show over 90,000 clones, roughly 74% seen once. The sequencing input was PBMCs. The receptors here all came from a woman aged 70-85 years in good health and CMV-seropositive.

The genes are TRBV19 and TRBJ2-1, with D tentatively TRBD1 (5 bases). V was shortened by 9 bases and J by 4 bases, with 22 bases between the two germline ends. The CDR3 spans 16 residues. Germline values: CDR1 LNHDA, CDR2 SQIVND (reference sequence). This CDR3 reads CASTSLGLMGYNEQFF. The CDR3 DNA is TGTGCCAGCACCAGCCTGGGGCTAATGGGATACAATGAGCAGTTCTTC.

The gene calls are TRBV4-1 and TRBJ2-7, with D uncertain. CDR3 length: 15 amino acids. The V gene lost 0 bases and the J gene lost 2 bases, with 11 bases spanning the gap. Germline CDR1 is MGHRA and CDR2 is YSYEKL. Here the CDR3 DNA reads TGCGCCAGCAGCCAAGATGCCCCAGCGCCCTACGAGCAGTACTTC. This codes for CASSQDAPAPYEQYF.

The chain links TRBV10-3 to TRBJ2-7; the D gene is possibly TRBD1 (6 bases). Germline-derived CDR1 and CDR2 are ENHRY and SYGVKD. The CDR3 extends over 17 amino acids. V lost 0 bases and J 0 bases, leaving 15 bases between the germline ends. The CDR3 is CAISESIVGHNSYEQYF. The CDR3 nucleotides read TGTGCCATCAGTGAGTCGATCGTGGGACATAACTCCTACGAGCAGTACTTC.

This clone was seen only a few times. The genes are TRBV25-1 and TRBJ1-4; a weak D match, TRBD1 (5 bases). V lost 3 bases and J lost 6, with 14 bases in between. CDR1 and CDR2 (germline): MGHDK, SYGVNS. This CDR3 comprises 15 residues. CDR3 region: CASSEPRGWYEKLFF. DNA for the CDR3: TGTGCCAGCAGTGAGCCACGGGGGTGGTATGAAAAACTGTTTTTT.

CDR3 loop: CASSPQGAGEKLFF. The CDR3 DNA follows: TGTGCCAGCAGTCCACAGGGGGCCGGTGAAAAACTGTTTTTT. The chain combines TRBV6-6 with TRBJ1-4; 9 nucleotides agree with TRBD1. The CDR3 has 14 residues. V shed 5 bases, J shed 7 bases, and the junction held 5 bases outside the gene matches. Germline V gives CDR1 MNHNY, CDR2 SVGAGI (reference sequence).

The chain has TRBV5-5 and TRBJ2-3; 8 nucleotides line up with TRBD1. The CDR3 is made up of 16 amino acids. V dropped 0 bases and J dropped 2; count of bases not matched to a gene: 5. Germline V CDR1 and CDR2: SGHKS, YYEKEE (reference sequence). This chain's CDR3 is CASSLGGTGPTDTQYF. The CDR3 coding sequence is TGTGCCAGCAGCTTGGGAGGGACAGGACCCACAGATACGCAGTATTTT.

The chain combines TRBV5-1 with TRBJ1-4; D possibly corresponds to TRBD1 (5 bases). Germline V gene lookup returns CDR1 SGHRS and CDR2 YFSETQ. V lost 3 bases to trimming and J lost 7 bases, with 16 bases between them. CDR3 length: 15 residues. CDR3 protein: CASSSRGPGVEKLFF. CDR3 sequence (DNA): TGCGCCAGCAGCTCTCGAGGGCCGGGGGTTGAAAAACTGTTTTTT. The full variable domain, with the rest looked up from reference TRBV5-1 and TRBJ1-4, is KAGVTQTPRYLIKTRGQQVTLSCSPISGHRSVSWYQQTPGQGLQFLFEYFSETQRNKGNFPGRFSGRQFSNSRSEMNVSTLELGDSALYLCASSSRGPGVEKLFFGSGTQLSVL.

The chain has TRBV5-1 and TRBJ1-1; 7 bases fit TRBD1. V was clipped by 7 bases and J by 1 base; unmatched bases: 4. This CDR3 spans 13 amino acids. The germline V gene encodes CDR1 SGHRS and CDR2 YFSETQ. CDR3 loop: CASRDRENTEAFF. In nucleotides, the CDR3 is TGCGCCAGCCGCGACAGGGAGAACACTGAAGCTTTCTTT.

The J gene is TRBJ2-5, the V gene TRBV30, with 9 bases fitting TRBD2. The CDR3 is 15 residues long. Germline lookup yields CDR1 GTSNPN and CDR2 SVGIG (reference sequence). V dropped 2 bases and J dropped 4; count of bases not matched to a gene: 8. In nucleotides, the CDR3 is TGTGCCTGGAGTATCGCGGGAGGGCCCCGAGAGACCCAGTACTTC. It specifies CAWSIAGGPRETQYF.

The chain joins TRBV5-1 to TRBJ2-3, with TRBD2 identical over 13 bases. Per the germline V gene, CDR1 is SGHRS and CDR2 is YFSETQ. The V gene end was trimmed by 4 bases and the J gene end by 6 bases; junction bases not matched to a gene: 8. CDR3 length: 16 amino acids. The CDR3 here is CASSPGLAGPVDTQYF. CDR3 DNA: TGCGCCAGCAGCCCGGGACTAGCGGGACCGGTTGATACGCAGTATTTT.

The chain couples TRBV10-1 to TRBJ2-1; 13 bases are shared with TRBD2. V lost 3 bases, J lost 8 bases, and 10 bases stayed unmatched. Germline values: CDR1 WNHNN, CDR2 SYGVQD (reference sequence). The CDR3 length is 17 residues. CDR3 residues: CASSESPGTSGNYEQFF. DNA of the CDR3: TGCGCCAGCAGTGAATCTCCCGGGACTAGCGGGAACTATGAGCAGTTCTTC.

The rearrangement uses TRBV10-3 and TRBJ2-7, with 10 bases lining up with TRBD1. Germline V CDR1 and CDR2: ENHRY, SYGVKD. V dropped 6 bases and J dropped 3; count of bases not matched to a gene: 11. The CDR3 consists of 16 residues. Written as DNA, the CDR3 is TGTGCCATCAGGGAGACAGGGGGCTTGGGGAACTACGAGCAGTACTTC. Its protein product is CAIRETGGLGNYEQYF.

J is TRBJ2-1 and V is TRBV29-1; D is ambiguous. Trimming took off 0 bases at V and 3 bases at J, with 6 bases between the two ends. This CDR3 is built from 13 residues. Per germline, CDR1 SQVTM and CDR2 ANQGSEA. The CDR3 region is CSVEDGLYNEQFF. The DNA of the CDR3 is TGCAGCGTTGAAGATGGCCTCTACAATGAGCAGTTCTTC.

This rearrangement joins TRBV9 to TRBJ2-2; 14 nucleotides align to TRBD2. This CDR3 has 19 residues. The germline CDR1 and CDR2 sequences are SGDLS and YYNGEE. V dropped 2 bases and J dropped 0; count of bases not matched to a gene: 6. The CDR3 DNA reads as TGTGCCAGCAGCGTTTTCGGACTAGCGGGAGGATCGAACACCGGGGAGCTGTTTTTT. Translated, it gives CASSVFGLAGGSNTGELFF.

The V gene is TRBV7-6, the J gene TRBJ1-2; 10 nucleotides line up with TRBD1. This CDR3 is 13 amino acids long. CDR1 and CDR2 from the germline V gene are SGHVS and FNYEAQ. V lost 5 bases to trimming and J lost 3 bases; unmatched junction nucleotides: 0. DNA for the CDR3: TGTGCCAGCAGCGGACAGGGGGACTATGGCTACACCTTC. Protein product: CASSGQGDYGYTF.

CDR3 sequence (DNA): TGTGCCAGCAACGGGGGGAGCACAGATACGCAGTATTTT. Translated: CASNGGSTDTQYF. V usage is TRBV28 and J usage is TRBJ2-3; TRBD2 aligns across 7 bases. The germline gives CDR1 MDHEN, CDR2 SYDVKM. Unmatched junction bases numbered 1, after V lost 7 bases and J lost 0 bases. This CDR3 region has 13 residues. Based on the CDR3 plus reference TRBV28 and TRBJ2-3, the full variable domain is DVKVTQSSRYLVKRTGEKVFLECVQDMDHENMFWYRQDPGLGLRLIYFSYDVKMKEKGDIPEGYSVSREKKERFSLILESASTNQTSMYLCASNGGSTDTQYFGPGTRLTVL.